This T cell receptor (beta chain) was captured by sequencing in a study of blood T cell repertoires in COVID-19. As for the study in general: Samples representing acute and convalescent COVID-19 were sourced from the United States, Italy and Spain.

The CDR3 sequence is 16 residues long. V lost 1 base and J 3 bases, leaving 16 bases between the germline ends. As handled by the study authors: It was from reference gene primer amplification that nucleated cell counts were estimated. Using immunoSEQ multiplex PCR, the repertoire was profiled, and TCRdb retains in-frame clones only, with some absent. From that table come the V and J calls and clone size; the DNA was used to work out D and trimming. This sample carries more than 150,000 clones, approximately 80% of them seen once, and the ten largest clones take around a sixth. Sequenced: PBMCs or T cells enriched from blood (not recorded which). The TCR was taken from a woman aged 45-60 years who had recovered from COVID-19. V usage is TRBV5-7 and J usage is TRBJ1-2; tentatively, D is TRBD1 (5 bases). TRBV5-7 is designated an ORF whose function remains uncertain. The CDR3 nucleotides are TGTGCCAGCAGCTTGAGAAAGGGGCCGGTTGACTATGGCTACACCTTC. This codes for CASSLRKGPVDYGYTF.